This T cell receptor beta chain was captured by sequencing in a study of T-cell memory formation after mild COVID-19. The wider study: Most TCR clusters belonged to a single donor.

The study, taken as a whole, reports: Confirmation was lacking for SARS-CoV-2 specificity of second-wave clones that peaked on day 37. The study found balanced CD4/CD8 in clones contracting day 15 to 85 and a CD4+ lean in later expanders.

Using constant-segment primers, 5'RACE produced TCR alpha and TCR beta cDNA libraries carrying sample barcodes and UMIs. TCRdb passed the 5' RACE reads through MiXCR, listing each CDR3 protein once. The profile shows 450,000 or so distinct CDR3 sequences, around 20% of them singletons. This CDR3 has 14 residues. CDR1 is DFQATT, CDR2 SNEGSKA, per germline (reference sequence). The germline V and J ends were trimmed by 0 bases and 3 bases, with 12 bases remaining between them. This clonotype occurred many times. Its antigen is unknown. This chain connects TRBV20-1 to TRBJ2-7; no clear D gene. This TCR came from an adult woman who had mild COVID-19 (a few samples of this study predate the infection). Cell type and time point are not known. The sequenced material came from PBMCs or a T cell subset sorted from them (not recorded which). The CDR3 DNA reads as TGCAGTGCTAGAGATACCAAAGAATACTACGAGCAGTACTTC. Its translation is CSARDTKEYYEQYF.